Sequencing of this TCR beta chain was carried out in a study of cytomegalovirus exposure and HLA in healthy donors. 60 Vbeta and 13 Jbeta primers were used in PCR. Assay used: immunoSEQ multiplex PCR; TCRdb lists only in-frame clones, some missing. The sample includes 100,000 or so clones, approximately 73% of them seen just once. Per the germline V gene, CDR1 is SGHTA and CDR2 is FQGTGA. This CDR3 spans 15 amino acids. V gave up 1 base and J gave up 4 bases; unmatched junction bases: 3. The origin of this receptor is a woman aged 45-60 years in good health and CMV-seropositive. Sequencing was carried out using PBMCs. The chain employs TRBV7-3 and TRBJ2-1, with 8 bases fitting TRBD2. CDR3 amino acids: CASSLRAGGYNEQFF. CDR3 DNA sequence: TGTGCCAGCAGCTTAAGGGCGGGAGGATACAATGAGCAGTTCTTC.